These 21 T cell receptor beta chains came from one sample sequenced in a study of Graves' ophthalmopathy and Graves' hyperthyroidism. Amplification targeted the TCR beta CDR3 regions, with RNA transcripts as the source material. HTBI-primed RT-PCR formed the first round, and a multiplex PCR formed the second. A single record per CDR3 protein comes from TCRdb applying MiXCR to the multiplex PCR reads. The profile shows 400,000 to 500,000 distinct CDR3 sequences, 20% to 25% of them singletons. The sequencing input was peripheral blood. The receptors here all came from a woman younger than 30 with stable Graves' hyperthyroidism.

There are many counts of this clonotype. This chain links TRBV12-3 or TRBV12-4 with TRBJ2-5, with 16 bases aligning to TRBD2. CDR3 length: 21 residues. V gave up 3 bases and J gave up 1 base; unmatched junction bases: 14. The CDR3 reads CASSLGVPGLAGGPGQETQYF. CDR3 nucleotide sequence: TGTGCCAGCAGTTTGGGAGTCCCGGGACTAGCGGGAGGGCCCGGCCAAGAGACCCAGTACTTC.

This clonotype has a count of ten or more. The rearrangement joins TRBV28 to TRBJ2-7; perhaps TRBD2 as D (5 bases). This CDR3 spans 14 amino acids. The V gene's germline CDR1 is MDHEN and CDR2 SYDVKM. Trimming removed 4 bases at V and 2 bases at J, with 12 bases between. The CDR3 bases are TGTGCCAGCAGTTCCCCCGGGGTAGCCTACGAGCAGTACTTC. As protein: CASSSPGVAYEQYF.

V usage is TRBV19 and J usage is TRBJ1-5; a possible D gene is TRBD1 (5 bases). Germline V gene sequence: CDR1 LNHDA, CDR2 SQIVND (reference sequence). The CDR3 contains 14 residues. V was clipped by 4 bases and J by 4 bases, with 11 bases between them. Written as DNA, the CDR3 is TGTGCCAGTAGTACAGGGTCACTAAATCAGCCCCAGCATTTT. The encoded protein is CASSTGSLNQPQHF.

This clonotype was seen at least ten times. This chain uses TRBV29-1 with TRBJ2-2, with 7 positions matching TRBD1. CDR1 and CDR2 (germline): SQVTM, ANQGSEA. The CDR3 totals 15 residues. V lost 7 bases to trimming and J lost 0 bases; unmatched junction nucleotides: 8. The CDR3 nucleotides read TGCAGCGCACTCGGGACAGCCCCGAACACCGGGGAGCTGTTTTTT. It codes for CSALGTAPNTGELFF.

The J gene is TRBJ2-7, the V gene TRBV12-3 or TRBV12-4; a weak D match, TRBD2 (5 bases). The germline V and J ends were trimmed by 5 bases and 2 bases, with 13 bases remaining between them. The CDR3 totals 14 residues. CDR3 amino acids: CASSAGLGPYEQYF. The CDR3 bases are TGTGCCAGCAGTGCTGGACTCGGGCCCTACGAGCAGTACTTC.

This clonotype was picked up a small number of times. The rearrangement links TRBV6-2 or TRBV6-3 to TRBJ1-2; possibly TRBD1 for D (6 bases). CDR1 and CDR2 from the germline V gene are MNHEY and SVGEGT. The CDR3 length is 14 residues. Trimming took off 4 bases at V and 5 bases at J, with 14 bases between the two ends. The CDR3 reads CASSFVRGGYGYTF. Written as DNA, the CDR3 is TGTGCCAGCAGTTTCGTCAGGGGTGGATATGGCTACACCTTC.

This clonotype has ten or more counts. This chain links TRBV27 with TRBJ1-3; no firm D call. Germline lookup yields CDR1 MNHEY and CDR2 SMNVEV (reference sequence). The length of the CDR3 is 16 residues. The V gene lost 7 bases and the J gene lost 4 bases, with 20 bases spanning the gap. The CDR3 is CASTVPSHSVGNTIYF. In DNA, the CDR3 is TGTGCCAGCACCGTTCCAAGTCACAGCGTCGGAAACACCATATATTTT.

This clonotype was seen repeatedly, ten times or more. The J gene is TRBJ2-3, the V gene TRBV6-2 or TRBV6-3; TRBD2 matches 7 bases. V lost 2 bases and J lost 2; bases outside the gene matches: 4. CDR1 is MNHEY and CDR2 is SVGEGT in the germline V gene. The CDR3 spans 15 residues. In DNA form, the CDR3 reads TGTGCCAGCAGTTACACTAGCGAAGACACAGATACGCAGTATTTT. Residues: CASSYTSEDTDTQYF.

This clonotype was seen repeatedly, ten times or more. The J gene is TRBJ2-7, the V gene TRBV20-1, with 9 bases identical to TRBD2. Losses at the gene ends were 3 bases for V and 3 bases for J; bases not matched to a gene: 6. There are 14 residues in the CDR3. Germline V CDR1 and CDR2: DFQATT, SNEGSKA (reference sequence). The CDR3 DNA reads TGCAGTGCTAGTGTAGCGGGAGACTACTACGAGCAGTACTTC. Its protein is CSASVAGDYYEQYF.

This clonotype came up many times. CDR3 sequence (DNA): TGCAGTGCTCCGGCGGGCGGAAACACCATATATTTT. This gives the protein CSAPAGGNTIYF. V is TRBV20-1 and J is TRBJ1-3; D unclear. The CDR3 covers 12 residues. The germline gives CDR1 DFQATT, CDR2 SNEGSKA (reference sequence). The V and J ends lost 5 bases and 4 bases respectively, with 9 bases between them.

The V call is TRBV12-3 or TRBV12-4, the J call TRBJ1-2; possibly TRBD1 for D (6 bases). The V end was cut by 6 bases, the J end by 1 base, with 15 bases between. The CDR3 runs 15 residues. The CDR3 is CASRTQGGGNYGYTF. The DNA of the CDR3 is TGTGCCAGCAGAACACAGGGTGGCGGTAACTATGGCTACACCTTC.

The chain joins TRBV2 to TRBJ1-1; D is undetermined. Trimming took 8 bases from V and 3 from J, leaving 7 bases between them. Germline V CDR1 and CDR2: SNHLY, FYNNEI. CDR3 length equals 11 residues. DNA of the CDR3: TGTGCCAGCGAAATCTACACTGAAGCTTTCTTT. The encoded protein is CASEIYTEAFF.

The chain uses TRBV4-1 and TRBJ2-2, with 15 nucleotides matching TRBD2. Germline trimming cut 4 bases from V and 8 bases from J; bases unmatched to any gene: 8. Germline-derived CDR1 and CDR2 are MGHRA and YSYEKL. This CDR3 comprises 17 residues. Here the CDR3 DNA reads TGCGCCAGCAGCCCACGGACTAGCGGGAGGGCCGCGGGGGAGCTGTTTTTT. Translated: CASSPRTSGRAAGELFF.

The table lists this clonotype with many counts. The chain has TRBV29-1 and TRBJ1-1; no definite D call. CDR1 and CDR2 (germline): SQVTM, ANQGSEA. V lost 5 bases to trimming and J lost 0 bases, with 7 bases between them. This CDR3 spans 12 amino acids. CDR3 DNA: TGCAGCGTTAAGGCGCTGAACACTGAAGCTTTCTTT. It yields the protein CSVKALNTEAFF.

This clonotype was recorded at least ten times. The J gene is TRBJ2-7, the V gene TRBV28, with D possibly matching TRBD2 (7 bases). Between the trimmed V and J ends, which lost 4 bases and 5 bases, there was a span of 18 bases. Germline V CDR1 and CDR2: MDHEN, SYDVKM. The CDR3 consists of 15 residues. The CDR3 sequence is CASSSILAGADEQYF. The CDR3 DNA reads TGTGCCAGCAGTTCCATCTTGGCGGGGGCCGACGAGCAGTACTTC.

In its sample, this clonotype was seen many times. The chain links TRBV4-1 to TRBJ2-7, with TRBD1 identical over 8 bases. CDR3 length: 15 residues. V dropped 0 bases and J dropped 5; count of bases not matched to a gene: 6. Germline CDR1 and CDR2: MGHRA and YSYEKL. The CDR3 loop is CASSQDGQGGNEQYF. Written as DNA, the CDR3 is TGCGCCAGCAGCCAAGATGGACAGGGAGGCAACGAGCAGTACTTC.

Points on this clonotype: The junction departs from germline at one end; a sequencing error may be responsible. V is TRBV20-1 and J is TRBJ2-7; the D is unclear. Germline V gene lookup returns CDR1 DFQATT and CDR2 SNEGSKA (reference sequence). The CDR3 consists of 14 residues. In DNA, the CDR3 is TGCAGTGCTAGACCCCGTGTCCTCTCCTACGATCAGTACTTC. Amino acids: CSARPRVLSYDQYF.

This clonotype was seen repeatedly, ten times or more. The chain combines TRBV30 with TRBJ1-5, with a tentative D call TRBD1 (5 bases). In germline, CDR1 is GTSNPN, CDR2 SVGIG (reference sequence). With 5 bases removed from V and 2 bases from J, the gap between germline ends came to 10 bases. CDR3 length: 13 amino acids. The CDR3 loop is CAWGTGGNQPQHF. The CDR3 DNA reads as TGTGCCTGGGGGACGGGGGGCAATCAGCCCCAGCATTTT.

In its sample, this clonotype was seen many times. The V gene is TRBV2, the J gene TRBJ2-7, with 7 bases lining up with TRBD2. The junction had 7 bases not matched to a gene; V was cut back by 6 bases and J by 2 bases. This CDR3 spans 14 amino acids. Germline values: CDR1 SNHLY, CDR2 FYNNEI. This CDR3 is CASRLLAATYEQYF. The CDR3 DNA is TGTGCCAGCAGATTGCTAGCGGCCACCTACGAGCAGTACTTC.

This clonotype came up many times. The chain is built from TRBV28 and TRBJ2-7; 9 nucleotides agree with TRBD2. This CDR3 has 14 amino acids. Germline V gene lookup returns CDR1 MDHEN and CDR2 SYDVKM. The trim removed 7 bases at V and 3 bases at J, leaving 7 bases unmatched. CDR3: CASKPGAGGYEQYF. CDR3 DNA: TGTGCCAGCAAACCCGGAGCGGGAGGCTACGAGCAGTACTTC.

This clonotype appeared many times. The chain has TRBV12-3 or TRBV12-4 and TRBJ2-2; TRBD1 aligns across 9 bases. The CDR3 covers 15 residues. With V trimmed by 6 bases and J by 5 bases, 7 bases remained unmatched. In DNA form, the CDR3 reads TGTGCCAGCAGCAGCGGACAGGGGTGGACCGGGGAGCTGTTTTTT. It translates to CASSSGQGWTGELFF.